This TCR beta chain was obtained from a study of OX40 agonist ivuxolimab in advanced cancers. Study information: Patients were dosed with the agonistic anti-OX40 (CD134) antibody ivuxolimab. Administration of intravenous ivuxolimab to patients occurred every 2 weeks at 0.01 to 10 mg/kg.

The table came from immunoSEQ multiplex PCR; TCRdb's copy has only in-frame clones and leaves some out. The sample carries 70,000 to 95,000 clones, around 88% recorded once. General observations from the study: Within 6 weeks, CD4+ and CD8+ blood T cells expanded clonally at 0.1 to 3.0 mg/kg. Compared with CD4+, CD8+ T cells on average had more expanded clones.

As concerns this clone: Its target is unknown.

Sequenced here: CD4+ or CD8+ T cells sorted from blood, sampled in a trial of the OX40 agonist ivuxolimab. This sequence originates from an adult with an advanced solid tumor such as melanoma, head and neck, liver or kidney cancer.

This chain's CDR3 is CASRNRDGSYEQYF. Written as DNA, the CDR3 is TGTGCCAGCAGGAACCGGGACGGTTCCTACGAGCAGTACTTC. The rearrangement joins TRBV6-5 to TRBJ2-7; D possibly uses TRBD1 or TRBD2 (5 bases each). V was pared by 6 bases and J by 1 base, with 13 bases between. The CDR3 runs to 14 residues. Germline CDR1 reads MNHEY; CDR2 reads SVGAGI.